Following are 13 T cell receptor beta chains from one sample sequenced in a study of T cells in Graves' hyperthyroidism and ophthalmopathy. Using RNA transcripts as the source, TCR beta CDR3 regions were amplified. TCR CDR3 regions were first amplified by RT-PCR with HTBI primers. TCRdb independently ran MiXCR on the multiplex PCR reads; one entry per CDR3 protein. The sample consists of about 610,000 distinct CDR3 sequences, roughly 16% of them appearing once. The specimen sequenced was blood. The receptors shown here come from a woman aged 40 to 50 with Graves' ophthalmopathy.

This clonotype was detected only a few times. The rearrangement uses TRBV6-1 and TRBJ2-2; D is possibly TRBD2 (6 bases). There are 17 residues in the CDR3. Germline V gene data show CDR1 as MNHNS and CDR2 as SASEGT. Trimming left V 0 bases short and J 3 bases short, with 14 bases between. The CDR3 DNA follows: TGTGCCAGCAGTGAAGCGCTACTAGCACTTGACACCGGGGAGCTGTTTTTT. Translating gives CASSEALLALDTGELFF.

This clonotype showed up many times. The CDR3 reads CAWSVVEGGFYGYTF. The CDR3 nucleotides are TGTGCCTGGAGTGTTGTCGAGGGGGGCTTTTATGGCTACACCTTC. The chain links TRBV30 to TRBJ1-2, with TRBD1 as a possible D gene (6 bases). Germline CDR1 is GTSNPN and CDR2 is SVGIG (reference sequence). The CDR3 loop spans 15 amino acids. Trimming took 0 bases from V and 5 from J, leaving 16 bases between them.

This clonotype was seen ten or more times. The chain is built from TRBV10-3 and TRBJ2-1, with 8 bases lining up with TRBD2. V gave up 10 bases and J gave up 6 bases; unmatched junction bases: 8. The CDR3 is made up of 13 amino acids. Germline V gene sequence: CDR1 ENHRY, CDR2 SYGVKD. CDR3: CATSAGDANEQFF. The CDR3 DNA reads TGTGCCACGTCAGCGGGAGACGCCAATGAGCAGTTCTTC.

In this sample, this clonotype turned up many times. J is TRBJ2-3 and V is TRBV7-3, with 10 bases identical to TRBD2. Per the germline V gene, CDR1 is SGHTA and CDR2 is FQGTGA. The CDR3 length is 15 residues. With 4 bases clipped from V and 2 bases from J, the junction kept 3 bases outside the gene matches. CDR3 nucleotides: TGTGCCAGCAGCTCTAGCGGGAGTACCACAGATACGCAGTATTTT. Protein product: CASSSSGSTTDTQYF.

This clonotype was seen repeatedly, ten times or more. The chain couples TRBV5-1 to TRBJ2-1, with 8 bases fitting TRBD1. This CDR3 is built from 16 residues. The J segment lost 0 bases and the V segment lost 4 bases, leaving 6 bases of the junction unmatched. Germline V gives CDR1 SGHRS, CDR2 YFSETQ. The CDR3 loop reads CASSLQGASSYNEQFF. The CDR3 nucleotides are TGCGCCAGCAGCCTTCAGGGGGCAAGCTCCTACAATGAGCAGTTCTTC.

In this sample, this clonotype turned up a few times. The chain carries TRBV5-6 and TRBJ1-5, with 8 bases that match TRBD1. V dropped 2 bases and J dropped 5; count of bases not matched to a gene: 9. CDR1 is SGHDT and CDR2 is YYEEEE in the germline V gene. The CDR3 contains 16 residues. DNA of the CDR3: TGTGCCAGCAGCTTTGGGACAGGCGTCCCCTATCAGCCCCAGCATTTT. It yields the protein CASSFGTGVPYQPQHF.

This clonotype was detected only a few times. The gene calls are TRBV19 and TRBJ1-1; maybe TRBD1 (6 bases). Germline V gene lookup returns CDR1 LNHDA and CDR2 SQIVND (reference sequence). CDR3 length: 12 residues. The V and J ends lost 5 bases and 6 bases respectively, with 10 bases between them. The CDR3 DNA is TGTGCCAGTAGTCCTCGGACAGCTGAAGCTTTCTTT. It is translated as CASSPRTAEAFF.

There are a few counts of this clonotype. An end of the junction does not agree with germline; a read error may underlie this. The chain is built from TRBV6-1 and TRBJ1-2; TRBD1 is a possible D gene (5 bases). CDR1 and CDR2 from the germline V gene are MNHNS and SASEGT. The CDR3 is 11 amino acids. The CDR3 sequence is CASTSVGERSF. DNA of the CDR3: TGTGCCAGCACGAGCGTGGGGGAGAGATCCTTC.

This clonotype was observed a handful of times. The V gene is TRBV27, the J gene TRBJ1-5, with a tentative D call TRBD1 (5 bases). The germline gives CDR1 MNHEY, CDR2 SMNVEV (reference sequence). The ends were cut back, 1 base at V and 0 bases at J, with 13 bases in the middle. The CDR3 covers 17 residues. The CDR3 region has the DNA TGTGCCAGCAGTTTATATGATCCTGGGGGTAGCAATCAGCCCCAGCATTTT. It codes for CASSLYDPGGSNQPQHF.

V is TRBV18 and J is TRBJ2-3, with 10 nucleotides matching TRBD2. There are 17 residues in the CDR3. Germline V gene lookup returns CDR1 KGHSH and CDR2 LQKENI. The V gene end was trimmed by 3 bases and the J gene end by 2 bases; junction bases not matched to a gene: 8. In DNA, the CDR3 is TGTGCCAGCTCACCCCTCACTAGCGGGACCTTCACAGATACGCAGTATTTT. Its translation: CASSPLTSGTFTDTQYF.

In this sample, this clonotype turned up a few times. The chain recombines TRBV6-2 or TRBV6-3 with TRBJ2-7; 7 nucleotides agree with TRBD2. CDR3 size: 16 residues. Germline V gene lookup returns CDR1 MNHEY and CDR2 SVGEGT. V shed 2 bases and J 7 bases; nucleotides not matched to a gene: 14. The CDR3 region has the DNA TGTGCCAGCAGTTACGACGGCGGGAGCCCACCTAGGGAGCAGTACTTC. Its protein is CASSYDGGSPPREQYF.

This clonotype has a count of ten or more. This sequence joins TRBV20-1 and TRBJ2-3; TRBD2 aligns across 14 bases. V lost 4 bases, J lost 2 bases, and 5 bases stayed unmatched. CDR1 DFQATT and CDR2 SNEGSKA come from the germline V gene (reference sequence). The CDR3 covers 16 residues. The CDR3 DNA follows: TGCAGTGCTACCAAGGGACTAGCGGGGGCCACAGATACGCAGTATTTT. Translating gives CSATKGLAGATDTQYF.

This clonotype showed up many times. V and J are TRBV7-2 and TRBJ2-1, with 7 nucleotides matching TRBD2. From germline, CDR1 is SGHTA and CDR2 FQGNSA. The CDR3 sequence is 15 residues long. J lost 5 bases, V lost 2 bases, and 6 bases had no gene match. CDR3 sequence reads: CASSLREGVDNEQFF. As DNA, the CDR3 is TGTGCCAGCAGCTTAAGGGAGGGAGTCGACAATGAGCAGTTCTTC.